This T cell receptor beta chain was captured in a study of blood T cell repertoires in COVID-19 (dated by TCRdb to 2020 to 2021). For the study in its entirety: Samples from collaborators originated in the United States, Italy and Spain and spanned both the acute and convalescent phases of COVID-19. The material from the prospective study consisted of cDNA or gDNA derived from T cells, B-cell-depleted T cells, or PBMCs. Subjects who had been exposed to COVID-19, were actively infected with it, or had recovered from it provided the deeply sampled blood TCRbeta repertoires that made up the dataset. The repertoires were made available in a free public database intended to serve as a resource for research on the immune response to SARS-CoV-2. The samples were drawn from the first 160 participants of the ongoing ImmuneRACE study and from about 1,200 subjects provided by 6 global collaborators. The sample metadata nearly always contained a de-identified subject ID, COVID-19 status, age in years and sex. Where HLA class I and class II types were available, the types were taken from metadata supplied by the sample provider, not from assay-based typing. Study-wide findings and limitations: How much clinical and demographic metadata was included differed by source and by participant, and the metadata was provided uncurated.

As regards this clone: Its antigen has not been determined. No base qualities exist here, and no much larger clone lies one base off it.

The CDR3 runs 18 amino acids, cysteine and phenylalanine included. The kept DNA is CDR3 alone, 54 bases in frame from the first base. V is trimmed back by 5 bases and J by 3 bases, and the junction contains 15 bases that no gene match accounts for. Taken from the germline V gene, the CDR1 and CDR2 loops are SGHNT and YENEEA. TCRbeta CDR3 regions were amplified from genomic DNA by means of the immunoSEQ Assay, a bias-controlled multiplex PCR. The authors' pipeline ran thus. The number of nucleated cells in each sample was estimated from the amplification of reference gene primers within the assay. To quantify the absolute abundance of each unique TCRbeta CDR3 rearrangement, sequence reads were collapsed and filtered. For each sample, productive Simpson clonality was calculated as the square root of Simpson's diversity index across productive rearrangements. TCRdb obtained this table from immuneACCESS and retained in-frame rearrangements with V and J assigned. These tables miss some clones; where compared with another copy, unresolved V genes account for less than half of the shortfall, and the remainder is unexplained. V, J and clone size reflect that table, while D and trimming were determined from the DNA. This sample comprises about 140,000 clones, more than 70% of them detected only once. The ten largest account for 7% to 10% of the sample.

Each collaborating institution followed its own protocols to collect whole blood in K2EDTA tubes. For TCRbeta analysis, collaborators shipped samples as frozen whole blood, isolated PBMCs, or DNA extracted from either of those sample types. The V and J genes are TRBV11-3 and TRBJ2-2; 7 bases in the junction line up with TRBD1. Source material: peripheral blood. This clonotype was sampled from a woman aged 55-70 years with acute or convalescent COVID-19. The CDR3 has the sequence CASSPITGATSDTGELFF. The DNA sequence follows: TGTGCCAGCAGCCCGATTACAGGGGCAACAAGCGACACCGGGGAGCTGTTTTTT.